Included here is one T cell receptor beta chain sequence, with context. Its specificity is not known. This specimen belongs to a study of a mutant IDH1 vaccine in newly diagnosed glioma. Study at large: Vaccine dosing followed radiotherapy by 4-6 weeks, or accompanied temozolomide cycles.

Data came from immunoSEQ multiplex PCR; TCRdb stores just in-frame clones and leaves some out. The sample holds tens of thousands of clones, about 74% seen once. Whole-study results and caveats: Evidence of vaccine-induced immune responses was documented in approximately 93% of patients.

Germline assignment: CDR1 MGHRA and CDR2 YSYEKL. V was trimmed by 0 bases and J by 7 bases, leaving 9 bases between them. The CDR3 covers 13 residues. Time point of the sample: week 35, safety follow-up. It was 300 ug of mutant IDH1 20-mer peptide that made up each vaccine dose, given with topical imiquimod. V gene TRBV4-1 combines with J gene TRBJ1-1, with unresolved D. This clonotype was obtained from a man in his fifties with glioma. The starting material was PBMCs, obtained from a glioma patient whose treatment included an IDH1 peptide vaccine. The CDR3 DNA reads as TGCGCCAGCAGCCAAGATATACAGATTGAAGCTTTCTTT. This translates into CASSQDIQIEAFF.